Included here is one TCR beta chain sequence, with context. This entry comes from a study of T cell changes during pregnancy in multiple sclerosis. Method: immunoSEQ multiplex PCR; TCRdb's copy keeps in-frame clones and lacks some. The sample consists of 50,000 to 60,000 clones, 90% of them appearing once. Germline values: CDR1 SGHTA, CDR2 FQGNSA. CDR3 length: 19 residues. With 1 base removed from V and 0 bases from J, the gap between germline ends came to 16 bases. Sequencing used CD4+ T cells from peripheral blood mononuclear cells, obtained in the first trimester of pregnancy. The chain employs TRBV7-2 and TRBJ1-6; a weak D match, TRBD1 (5 bases). The TCR originated in a female donor with multiple sclerosis, enrolled in a pregnancy study. CDR3 amino acids: CASSLVLAGRSSYNSPLHF. The DNA for the CDR3 is TGTGCCAGCAGCTTAGTTTTGGCAGGGCGTAGCTCCTATAATTCACCCCTCCACTTT.